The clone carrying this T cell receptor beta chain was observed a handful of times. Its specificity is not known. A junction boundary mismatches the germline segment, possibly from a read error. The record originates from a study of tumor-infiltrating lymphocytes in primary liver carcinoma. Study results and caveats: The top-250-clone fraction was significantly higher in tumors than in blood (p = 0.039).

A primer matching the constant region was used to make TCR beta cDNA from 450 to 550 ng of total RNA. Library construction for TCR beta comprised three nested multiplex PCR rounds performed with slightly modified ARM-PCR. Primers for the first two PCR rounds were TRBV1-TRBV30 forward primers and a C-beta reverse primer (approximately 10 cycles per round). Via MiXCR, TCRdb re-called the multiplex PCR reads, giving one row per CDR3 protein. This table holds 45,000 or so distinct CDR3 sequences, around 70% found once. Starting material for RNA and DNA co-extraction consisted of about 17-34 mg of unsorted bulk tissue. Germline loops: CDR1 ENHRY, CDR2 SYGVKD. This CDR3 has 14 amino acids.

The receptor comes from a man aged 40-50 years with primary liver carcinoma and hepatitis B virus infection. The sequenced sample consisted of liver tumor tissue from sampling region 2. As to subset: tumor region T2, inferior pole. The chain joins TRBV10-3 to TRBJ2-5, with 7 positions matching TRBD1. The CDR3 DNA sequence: TGCGCCATCAGTGCGACAGGGTTGGGAGAGACCCAGCACTTC. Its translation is CAISATGLGETQHF.